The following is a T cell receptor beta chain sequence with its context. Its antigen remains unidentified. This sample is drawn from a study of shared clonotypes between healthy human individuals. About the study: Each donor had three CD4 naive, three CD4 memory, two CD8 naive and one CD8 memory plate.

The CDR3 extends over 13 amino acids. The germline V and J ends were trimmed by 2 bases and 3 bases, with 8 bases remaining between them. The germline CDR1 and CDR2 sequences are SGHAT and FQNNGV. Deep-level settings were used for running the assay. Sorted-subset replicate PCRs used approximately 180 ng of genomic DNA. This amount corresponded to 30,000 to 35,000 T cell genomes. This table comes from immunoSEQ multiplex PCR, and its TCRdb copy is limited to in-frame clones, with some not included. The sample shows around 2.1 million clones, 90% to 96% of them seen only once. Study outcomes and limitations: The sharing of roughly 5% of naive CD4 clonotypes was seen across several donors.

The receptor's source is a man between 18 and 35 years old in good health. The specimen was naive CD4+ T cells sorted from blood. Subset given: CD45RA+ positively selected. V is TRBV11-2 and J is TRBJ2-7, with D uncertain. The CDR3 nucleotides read TGTGCCAGCAGCTTAACTACAAACTACGAGCAGTACTTC. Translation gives CASSLTTNYEQYF.